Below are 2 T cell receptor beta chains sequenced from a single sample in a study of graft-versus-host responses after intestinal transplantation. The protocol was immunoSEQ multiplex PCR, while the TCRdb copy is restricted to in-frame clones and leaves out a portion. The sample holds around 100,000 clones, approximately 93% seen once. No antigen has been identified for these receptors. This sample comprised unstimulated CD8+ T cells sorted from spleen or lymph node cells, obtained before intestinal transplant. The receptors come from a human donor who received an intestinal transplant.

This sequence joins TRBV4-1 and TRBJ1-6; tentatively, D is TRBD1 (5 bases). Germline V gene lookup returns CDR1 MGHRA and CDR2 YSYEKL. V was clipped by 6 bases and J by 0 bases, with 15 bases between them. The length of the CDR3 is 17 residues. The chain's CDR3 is CASSYTDGGSYNSPLHF. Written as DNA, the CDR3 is TGCGCCAGCAGTTACACCGACGGGGGCTCCTATAATTCACCCCTCCACTTT.

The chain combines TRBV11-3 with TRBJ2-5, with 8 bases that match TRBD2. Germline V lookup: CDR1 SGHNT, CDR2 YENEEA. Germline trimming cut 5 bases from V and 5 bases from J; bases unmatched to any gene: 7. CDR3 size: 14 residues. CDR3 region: CASSGGGGLETQYF. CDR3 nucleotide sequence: TGTGCCAGCAGCGGTGGCGGGGGGCTGGAGACCCAGTACTTC. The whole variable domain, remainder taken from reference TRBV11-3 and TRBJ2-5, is EAGVVQSPRYKIIEKKQPVAFWCNPISGHNTLYWYLQNLGQGPELLIRYENEEAVDDSQLPKDRFSAERLKGVDSTLKIQPAELGDSAVYLCASSGGGGLETQYFGPGTRLLVL.